Given below is one T cell receptor (beta chain) in context. This record belongs to a study of T-cell memory formation after mild COVID-19. MiXCR was run by TCRdb on the 5' RACE reads, yielding one entry per CDR3 protein. The data contain fewer than 700,000 distinct CDR3 sequences, less than 25% of them singletons. Germline CDR1 and CDR2: SGDLS and YYNGEE. The CDR3 loop spans 14 amino acids. Trimming cost V 4 bases and J 6 bases, with 16 bases left between them. Sequencing was performed on PBMCs or a T cell subset sorted from them (not recorded which). The rearrangement links TRBV9 to TRBJ1-1; D may be TRBD1 (5 bases). The source is an adult woman who had mild COVID-19 (a few samples of this study predate the infection). Cell type and time point are not known. CDR3 sequence reads: CASSPEGISAEAFF. The CDR3 DNA sequence: TGTGCCAGCAGCCCGGAGGGGATTAGTGCTGAAGCTTTCTTT.